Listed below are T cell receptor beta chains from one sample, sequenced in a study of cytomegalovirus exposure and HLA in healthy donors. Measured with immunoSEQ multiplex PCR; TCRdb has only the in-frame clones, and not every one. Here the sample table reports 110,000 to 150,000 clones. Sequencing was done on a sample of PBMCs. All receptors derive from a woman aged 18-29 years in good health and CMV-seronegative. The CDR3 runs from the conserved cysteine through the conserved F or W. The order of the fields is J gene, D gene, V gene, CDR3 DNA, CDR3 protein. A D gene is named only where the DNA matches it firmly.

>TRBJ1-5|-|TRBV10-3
TGTGCCATCAGTGAGTCTAGGGCGGGGAATCAGCCCCAGCATTTT
CAISESRAGNQPQHF
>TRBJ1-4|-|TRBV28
TGTGCCAGCAGTTTATCTACAGTTAGGAATGAAAAACTGTTTTTT
CASSLSTVRNEKLFF
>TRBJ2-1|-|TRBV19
TGTGCCAGTAGTAGCGGGACTGAGCAGTTCTTC
CASSSGTEQFF
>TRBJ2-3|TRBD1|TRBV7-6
TGTGCCAGCAGCCTCATGGGACAGGTCACAGATACGCAGTATTTT
CASSLMGQVTDTQYF
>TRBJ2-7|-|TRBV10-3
TGTGCCATCAGTGAATCGCTGGACAGCTACGAGCAGTACTTC
CAISESLDSYEQYF
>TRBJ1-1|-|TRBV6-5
TGTGCCAGCACTCGGGGCAGGGGGAACACTGAAGCTTTCTTT
CASTRGRGNTEAFF
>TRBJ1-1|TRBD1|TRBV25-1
TGTGCCAGCAGCAACAGGGGGTCGGGGATGAACACTGAAGCTTTCTTT
CASSNRGSGMNTEAFF
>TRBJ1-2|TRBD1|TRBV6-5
TGTGCCAGCAGTGACAGGGCAGGGTATGGCTACACCTTC
CASSDRAGYGYTF
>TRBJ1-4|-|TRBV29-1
TGCAGCGCCTTCGACTCCGGAGCAACTAATGAAAAACTGTTTTTT
CSAFDSGATNEKLFF
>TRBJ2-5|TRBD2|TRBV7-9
TGTGCCAGCAGTTTACTAGCGGGAGGGGGAGAGACCCAGTACTTC
CASSLLAGGGETQYF
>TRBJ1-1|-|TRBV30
TGTGCCTGGAGCGAGCGGGGAGGACCTGTCATGAACACTGAAGCTTTCTTT
CAWSERGGPVMNTEAFF
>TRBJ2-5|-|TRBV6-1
TGTGCCAGCAGTGTACTTCGGGGTGGGGGGTTAGGCGAGACCCAGTACTTC
CASSVLRGGGLGETQYF
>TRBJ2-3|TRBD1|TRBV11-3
TGTGCCAGCAGCTTAGGTCAGGGGGAAGCAGATACGCAGTATTTT
CASSLGQGEADTQYF
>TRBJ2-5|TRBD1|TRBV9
TGTGCCAGCAGCCCTTCGGGACAGAACCAAGAGACCCAGTACTTC
CASSPSGQNQETQYF
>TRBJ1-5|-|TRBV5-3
TGTGCCAGAAGGGCGGGGACTATCTGCAATCAGCCCCAGCATTTT
CARRAGTICNQPQHF
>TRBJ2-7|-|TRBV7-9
TGCGCCGCCACCGGGCAGGGCTACGAGCAGTACTTC
CAATGQGYEQYF
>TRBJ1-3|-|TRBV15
TGTGCCACCAGCAGAGATACAGGGACGGACACCATATATTTT
CATSRDTGTDTIYF
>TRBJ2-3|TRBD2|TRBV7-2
TGTGCCAGCAGCCAGACTAGCGGGATAGGGGATACGCAGTATTTT
CASSQTSGIGDTQYF
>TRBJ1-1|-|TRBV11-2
TGTGCCAGCAGCTCGCAGGGGCGCACTGAAGCTTTCTTT
CASSSQGRTEAFF
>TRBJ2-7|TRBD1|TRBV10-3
TGTGCCATCACCCCCGGGACAGGGACATACGAGCAGTACTTC
CAITPGTGTYEQYF
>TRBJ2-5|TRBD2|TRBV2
TGTGCCAGGTCTGCCGGGACTAGCGGGACCCAGTACTTC
CARSAGTSGTQYF
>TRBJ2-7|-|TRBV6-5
TGTGCCAGCAGTTACTCGGGGGCATCCGCCTACGAGCAGTACTTC
CASSYSGASAYEQYF
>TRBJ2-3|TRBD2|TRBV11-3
TGTGCCAGCAGAAAGACTAGCGGGAGGGCCGCAGATACGCAGTATTTT
CASRKTSGRAADTQYF
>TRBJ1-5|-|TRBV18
TGTGCCAGCTCACCCTCCCCTCTAAGCAATCAGCCCCAGCATTTT
CASSPSPLSNQPQHF
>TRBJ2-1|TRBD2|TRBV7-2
TGTGCCAGCAGCTTAGCGGGACTAGCGGACTACAATGAGCAGTTCTTC
CASSLAGLADYNEQFF
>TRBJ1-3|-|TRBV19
TGTGCCAGTAGTATAGGACTGTCGAGCTCTGGAAACACCATATATTTT
CASSIGLSSSGNTIYF
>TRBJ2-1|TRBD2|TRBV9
TGTGCCAGCAGCGTAGCCTCGAGCGGGGTCCGGGAGCAGTTCTTC
CASSVASSGVREQFF
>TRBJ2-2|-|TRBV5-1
TGCGCCAGCAGCGCCCTTGGGACACGGAACACCGGGGAGCTGTTTTTT
CASSALGTRNTGELFF
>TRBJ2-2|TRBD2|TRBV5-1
TGCGCCAGCAGCCAGGGACTAGCCCCCGGGGAGCTGTTTTTT
CASSQGLAPGELFF
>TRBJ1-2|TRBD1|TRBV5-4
TGTGCCAGCAGCTTCGACAGGGGGCTTAGTGGCTACACCTTC
CASSFDRGLSGYTF
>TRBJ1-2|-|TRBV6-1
TGTGCCAGCAGTGAACTCCCTTCGGACTATGGCTACACCTTC
CASSELPSDYGYTF
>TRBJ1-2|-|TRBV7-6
TGTGCCAGCAGCCTCGGGAGGGGCGACTATGGCTACACCTTC
CASSLGRGDYGYTF
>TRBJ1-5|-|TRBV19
TGTGCCAGTAGCTTATGGCAGGCCAATCAGCCCCAGCATTTT
CASSLWQANQPQHF
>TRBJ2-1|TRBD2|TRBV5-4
TGTGCCAGCAGCTTCTCCGGGGGACTAGCGGGTAATGAGCAGTTCTTC
CASSFSGGLAGNEQFF
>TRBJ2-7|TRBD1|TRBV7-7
TGTGCCAGCAGCCGAACGACAGGGTTTGAGCAGTACTTC
CASSRTTGFEQYF
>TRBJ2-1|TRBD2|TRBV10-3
TGTGCCATCAGTGGGACTAGAGCGGGAGGGGCCTACAATGAGCAGTTCTTC
CAISGTRAGGAYNEQFF
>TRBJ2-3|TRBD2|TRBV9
TGTGCCAGCAGCGTGGGGGCTAGCGGGAGCCACACAGATACGCAGTATTTT
CASSVGASGSHTDTQYF
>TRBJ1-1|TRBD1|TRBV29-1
TGCAGCGTAAGACAGGGGGGTGAAACTGAAGCTTTCTTT
CSVRQGGETEAFF
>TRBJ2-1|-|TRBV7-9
TGTGCCAGCAGCTTGGGGGCGGGAGCTGAAAGAGAGCAGTTCTTC
CASSLGAGAEREQFF
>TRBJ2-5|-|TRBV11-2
TGTGCCAGCAGCTTAGGGCTGTACCAAGAGACCCAGTACTTC
CASSLGLYQETQYF
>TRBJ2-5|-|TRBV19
TGTGCCAGTAGTAAGGGAGGGGGAGCGGGGTTGGGGACCCAGTACTTC
CASSKGGGAGLGTQYF
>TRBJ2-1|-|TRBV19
TGTGCCACTAAGGGGGGGTTCACTAACAATGAGCAGTTCTTC
CATKGGFTNNEQFF
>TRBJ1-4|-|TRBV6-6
TGTGCCAGCAGTTCCACAGCCGGGGTAAATGAAAAACTGTTTTTT
CASSSTAGVNEKLFF
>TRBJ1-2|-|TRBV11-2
TGTGCCAGCAGGGCAGGATATGGCTACACCTTC
CASRAGYGYTF
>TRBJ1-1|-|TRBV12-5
TGTGCTAGTGGTTTGGACGGGGACACTGAAGCTTTCTTT
CASGLDGDTEAFF
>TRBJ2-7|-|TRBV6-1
TGTGCCAGCAGTAGCGGAGCGAGGGCCCACGAGCAGTACTTC
CASSSGARAHEQYF